This T cell receptor beta chain came from a study of metastatic and nonmetastatic thyroid tumors. Study at large: It was across blood and tumor or nodule tissue from malignant and benign thyroid patients that repertoires were compared. Study conclusions and caveats: The reported finding was significantly higher TCR beta diversity in malignant thyroid tumors relative to benign nodules, in blood and tumor.

Authors' methods: Clinicopathological groups of papillary thyroid cancer showed CDR3 differences that were used to build a distant-metastasis classifier. TCRdb reanalyzed the PCR reads via MiXCR. It is TCRdb's table, rather than the study itself, that gives the V and J calls and clone size. The sample records roughly 41,000 clones, less than 20% being singletons. This clone was observed a few times. The antigen remains unidentified. No treatment of any kind had been given to any patient before thyroid surgery. The germline CDR1 and CDR2 sequences are MNHNS and SASEGT. The V and J ends lost 10 bases and 6 bases respectively, with 6 bases between them. The CDR3 is 10 residues long.

Sequenced material: blood. The receptor was isolated from a female donor with papillary thyroid cancer or a benign thyroid nodule (not recorded which). Some clones in this sample may be carry-over from other donors' samples. The V and J genes are TRBV6-1 and TRBJ2-2; D is undetermined. CDR3 sequence reads: CATGAGELFF. Here the CDR3 DNA reads TGTGCCACCGGCGCCGGGGAGCTGTTTTTT.